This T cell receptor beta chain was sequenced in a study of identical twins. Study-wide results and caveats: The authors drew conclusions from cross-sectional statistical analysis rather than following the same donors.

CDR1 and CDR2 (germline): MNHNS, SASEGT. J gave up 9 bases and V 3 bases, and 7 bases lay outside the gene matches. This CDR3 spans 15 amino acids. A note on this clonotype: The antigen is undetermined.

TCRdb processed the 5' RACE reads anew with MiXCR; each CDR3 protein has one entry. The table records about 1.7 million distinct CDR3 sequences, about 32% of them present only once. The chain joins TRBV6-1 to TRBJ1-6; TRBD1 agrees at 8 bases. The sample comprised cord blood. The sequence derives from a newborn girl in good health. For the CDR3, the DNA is TGTGCCAGCAGTGACGGACAGGGAGGAGGTTCACCCCTCCACTTT. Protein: CASSDGQGGGSPLHF.